This T cell receptor beta chain was observed in a study of T cell repertoires in cytomegalovirus infection. TCRdb processed the reads anew with MiXCR; each CDR3 protein has one entry. The sample carries under 150,000 distinct CDR3 sequences, roughly 9% recorded once. The germline V and J ends were trimmed by 3 bases and 3 bases, with 14 bases remaining between them. The CDR3 has 14 residues. In germline, CDR1 is DFQATT, CDR2 SNEGSKA (reference sequence). This clonotype was picked up many times. The TCR comes from a human donor in good health (CMV status not recorded). Some clones in this sample may be carry-over from other donors' samples. The chain employs TRBV20-1 and TRBJ2-5, with D hard to call. Source material: PBMCs. CDR3 in DNA: TGCAGTGCTAGTTCTTGGTGGGTTAAAGAGACCCAGTACTTC. Its translation is CSASSWWVKETQYF.